A single T cell receptor beta chain is shown here with its context. These data belong to a study of shared clonotypes between healthy human individuals. How the authors handled the data: Junction-only immunoSEQ data arrived without quality scores, meaning filtering differed. Only in-frame clones appear in the TCRdb table, and some are missing; sequencing was by immunoSEQ multiplex PCR. That table furnishes V, J and clone size, whereas the DNA furnished D and trimming. The sample lists around 1.5 million clones; 95% to 99% were seen once. Per germline, CDR1 SGDLS and CDR2 YYNGEE. The ends lost 1 base at V and 3 bases at J; junction bases unmatched: 15. The CDR3 is made up of 19 amino acids.

The rearrangement uses TRBV9 and TRBJ1-2; 10 nucleotides align to TRBD1. This clonotype was sampled from a man under 40 in good health. The sample was naive CD4+ T cells sorted from blood. Subset: CD45RA+ positively selected. CDR3 residues: CASSVNPGQGRILDYGYTF. The CDR3 DNA is TGTGCCAGCAGCGTAAACCCGGGACAGGGGAGGATATTGGACTATGGCTACACCTTC.